One sample yielded the 31 T cell receptor beta chains listed below, sequenced in a study of cytomegalovirus exposure and HLA in healthy donors. In the PCR, 60 Vbeta and 13 Jbeta primers were used. Some clones are missing from TCRdb's copy, which holds only in-frame ones; the method was immunoSEQ multiplex PCR. The sample lists 150,000 to 200,000 clones; more than 65% were seen once. Sequencing was carried out using PBMCs. The origin of the receptors is a woman in her 30s in good health and CMV-seropositive.

J is TRBJ2-1 and V is TRBV7-3; a possible D gene is TRBD1 (5 bases). Trimming took off 1 base at V and 6 bases at J, with 13 bases between the two ends. Germline CDR1 SGHTA, CDR2 FQGTGA. This CDR3 is built from 15 residues. The CDR3 DNA reads as TGTGCCAGCAGCTTAAGTGGGGCCCTAGGCAATGAGCAGTTCTTC. Protein sequence: CASSLSGALGNEQFF.

The chain employs TRBV19 and TRBJ2-7, with D possibly TRBD1 on 6 matching bases. The CDR3 extends over 16 amino acids. The germline V and J ends were trimmed by 0 bases and 3 bases, with 15 bases remaining between them. Germline-derived CDR1 and CDR2 are LNHDA and SQIVND (reference sequence). CDR3 in DNA: TGTGCCAGTAGTATAGATCGCAGAAGGGACATCTACGAGCAGTACTTC. The encoded protein is CASSIDRRRDIYEQYF.

This clone was detected only once. The chain couples TRBV19 to TRBJ2-7; the match to TRBD2 covers 8 bases. The length of the CDR3 is 16 residues. Germline CDR1 LNHDA, CDR2 SQIVND (reference sequence). With 4 bases clipped from V and 0 bases from J, the junction kept 8 bases outside the gene matches. The CDR3 protein is CASSTSGTSSSYEQYF. As DNA, the CDR3 is TGTGCCAGTAGTACCTCGGGGACTAGTAGCTCCTACGAGCAGTACTTC.

The gene calls are TRBV4-1 and TRBJ2-7; D might be TRBD1 (6 bases). Germline V gene sequence: CDR1 MGHRA, CDR2 YSYEKL. This CDR3 is 13 amino acids long. V lost 2 bases and J 5 bases, leaving 10 bases between the germline ends. The CDR3 sequence is CASSQTGINEQYF. CDR3 bases: TGCGCCAGCAGCCAAACAGGGATCAACGAGCAGTACTTC.

This chain joins TRBV27 and TRBJ2-7; 7 bases are a match to TRBD1. CDR1 MNHEY and CDR2 SMNVEV come from the germline V gene (reference sequence). CDR3 size: 15 residues. Trimming at V came to 4 bases and at J to 0 bases, leaving 6 bases not matched to a gene. The CDR3 DNA reads TGTGCCAGCAGTTGGGACAGAAAAAGCTCCTACGAGCAGTACTTC. Protein: CASSWDRKSSYEQYF.

The rearrangement uses TRBV6-5 and TRBJ2-2; 7 bases fit TRBD1. V dropped 5 bases and J dropped 4; count of bases not matched to a gene: 7. CDR1 and CDR2 (germline): MNHEY, SVGAGI. This CDR3 is built from 15 residues. The CDR3 reads CASSPNRGGTGELFF. CDR3 sequence (DNA): TGTGCCAGCAGTCCGAACAGGGGTGGCACCGGGGAGCTGTTTTTT.

This chain joins TRBV7-6 and TRBJ2-5; TRBD1 agrees at 7 bases. The end of the DNA aligns better with TRBJ2-7, so the J call may be wrong. The length of the CDR3 is 15 residues. Germline V gene sequence: CDR1 SGHVS, CDR2 FNYEAQ. CDR3 protein: CASSLGDSRGYEQYF. In DNA form, the CDR3 reads TGTGCCAGCAGCTTAGGGGACAGCCGCGGCTACGAGCAGTACTTC.

This chain connects TRBV7-2 to TRBJ2-1; D ambiguous. Germline V gives CDR1 SGHTA, CDR2 FQGNSA. The CDR3 contains 12 residues. Trimming shortened V by 3 bases and J by 8 bases, and 8 bases separated the two germline ends. CDR3 loop: CASSFLGYEQFF. CDR3 coding DNA: TGTGCCAGCAGCTTTCTAGGCTATGAGCAGTTCTTC.

V is TRBV7-2 and J is TRBJ2-3, with a tentative D call TRBD2 (7 bases). In germline, CDR1 is SGHTA, CDR2 FQGNSA. The germline V and J ends were trimmed by 1 base and 4 bases, with 12 bases remaining between them. The CDR3 loop spans 15 amino acids. This chain's CDR3 is CASSLGGGAADTQYF. CDR3 in DNA: TGTGCCAGCAGCTTAGGAGGGGGGGCCGCAGATACGCAGTATTTT.

The chain uses TRBV4-1 and TRBJ2-7, with 12 bases identical to TRBD1. Germline-derived CDR1 and CDR2 are MGHRA and YSYEKL. The CDR3 extends over 16 amino acids. V was clipped by 4 bases and J by 7 bases; unmatched bases: 11. The CDR3 bases are TGCGCCAGCAGCCCAAACCCGGGACAGGGGGCATGGGAGCAGTACTTC. Residues: CASSPNPGQGAWEQYF.

The chain carries TRBV4-1 and TRBJ2-7; the match to TRBD2 covers 10 bases. CDR3 length equals 14 residues. Germline CDR1 reads MGHRA; CDR2 reads YSYEKL. The trim removed 2 bases at V and 11 bases at J, leaving 9 bases unmatched. The CDR3 spells CASSQWTGLAREYF. DNA of the CDR3: TGCGCCAGCAGCCAATGGACGGGACTAGCGCGGGAGTACTTC.

This clone was seen a handful of times. The CDR3 spells CASSPSLGLDTDTQYF. The CDR3 DNA follows: TGTGCCAGCAGCCCCTCTTTGGGACTAGACACAGATACGCAGTATTTT. The genes are TRBV7-8 and TRBJ2-3, with TRBD2 matching 8 bases. J lost 2 bases, V lost 5 bases, and 9 bases had no gene match. The CDR3 loop spans 16 amino acids. Per germline, CDR1 SGHVS and CDR2 FQNEAQ.

This clone was seen only once. The rearrangement uses TRBV10-2 and TRBJ2-1; 8 bases are shared with TRBD1. J gave up 6 bases and V 6 bases, and 7 bases lay outside the gene matches. Germline values: CDR1 WSHSY, CDR2 SAAADI. CDR3 length: 14 amino acids. The CDR3 spells CASRLQGAPNEQFF. As DNA, the CDR3 is TGCGCCAGCAGACTCCAGGGGGCTCCCAATGAGCAGTTCTTC.

This clone was observed a single time. The chain carries TRBV5-6 and TRBJ1-2; D possibly corresponds to TRBD1 (6 bases). This CDR3 comprises 14 residues. V lost 4 bases to trimming and J lost 6 bases, with 16 bases between them. From germline, CDR1 is SGHDT and CDR2 YYEEEE. For the CDR3, the DNA is TGTGCCAGCAGCCCACCCCCAGGACAGAATGGCTACACCTTC. Translation: CASSPPPGQNGYTF. The full variable domain, rest sourced from reference TRBV5-6 and TRBJ1-2, is DAGVTQSPTHLIKTRGQQVTLRCSPKSGHDTVSWYQQALGQGPQFIFQYYEEEERQRGNFPDRFSGHQFPNYSSELNVNALLLGDSALYLCASSPPPGQNGYTFGSGTRLTVV.

The chain has TRBV5-1 and TRBJ1-3; D might be TRBD1 (5 bases). This CDR3 comprises 15 residues. CDR1 SGHRS and CDR2 YFSETQ come from the germline V gene. V was shortened by 0 bases and J by 2 bases, with 9 bases between the two germline ends. The DNA of the CDR3 is TGCGCCAGCAGCTTGGTGTGGACACCTGGAAACACCATATATTTT. Residues: CASSLVWTPGNTIYF.

This chain joins TRBV5-1 and TRBJ1-1, with a possible D match to TRBD1 (5 bases). Germline V gene data show CDR1 as SGHRS and CDR2 as YFSETQ. The CDR3 is 13 residues long. The V end lost 5 bases, the J end lost 4 bases, and 12 bases lay between the germline ends. The DNA of the CDR3 is TGCGCCAGCAGTTTCACAAGGGGCACTGAAGCTTTCTTT. Protein sequence: CASSFTRGTEAFF.

The chain uses TRBV5-1 and TRBJ2-7; possibly TRBD1 for D (6 bases). V was cut by 4 bases and J by 5 bases, with 19 bases left in between. The CDR3 loop spans 15 amino acids. Germline V CDR1 and CDR2: SGHRS, YFSETQ. The CDR3 sequence is CASSHRDNLLDEQYF. The CDR3 nucleotides are TGCGCCAGCAGCCACCGGGACAACCTCCTCGACGAGCAGTACTTC.

The V gene is TRBV7-8, the J gene TRBJ1-6; 10 bases are shared with TRBD1. V shed 5 bases and J 9 bases; nucleotides not matched to a gene: 7. Looked up from germline, CDR1 is SGHVS and CDR2 is FQNEAQ. The CDR3 loop spans 15 amino acids. As DNA, the CDR3 is TGTGCCAGCAGCCACGAGACAGGGGGCGTTTCACCCCTCCACTTT. As protein: CASSHETGGVSPLHF.

CDR3: CASDLRGSYNEQFF. In DNA, the CDR3 is TGTGCCAGCGACCTCCGCGGCTCCTACAATGAGCAGTTCTTC. The chain joins TRBV6-1 to TRBJ2-1; no firm D call. The ends were cut back, 8 bases at V and 0 bases at J, with 11 bases in the middle. The CDR3 is 14 amino acids. Germline V gives CDR1 MNHNS, CDR2 SASEGT.

This rearrangement joins TRBV19 to TRBJ2-7; 7 positions match TRBD1. Germline V CDR1 and CDR2: LNHDA, SQIVND (reference sequence). This CDR3 is 14 amino acids long. V gave up 5 bases and J gave up 3 bases; unmatched junction bases: 7. The CDR3 DNA reads as TGTGCCAGTAGTCCCCGGACAGGTCGCTACGAGCAGTACTTC. Its protein product is CASSPRTGRYEQYF.

CDR3 sequence: CASSLAGQGNPQPQHF. The CDR3 DNA sequence: TGTGCCAGCAGTTTGGCCGGACAGGGCAACCCACAGCCCCAGCATTTT. The chain joins TRBV27 to TRBJ1-5; 8 bases agree with TRBD1. This CDR3 region has 16 residues. Trimming at V came to 3 bases and at J to 7 bases, leaving 11 bases not matched to a gene. Germline CDR1 reads MNHEY; CDR2 reads SMNVEV (reference sequence).

The genes are TRBV11-3 and TRBJ2-1; D is perhaps TRBD2 (6 bases). This CDR3 has 15 amino acids. The germline V and J ends were trimmed by 8 bases and 3 bases, with 17 bases remaining between them. Germline-derived CDR1 and CDR2 are SGHNT and YENEEA. CDR3 region: CASGPGWGDYNEQFF. CDR3 sequence (DNA): TGTGCCAGCGGGCCTGGGTGGGGGGACTACAATGAGCAGTTCTTC.

This clone was observed a single time. The chain employs TRBV6-6 and TRBJ2-1; 11 bases match TRBD2. This CDR3 region has 16 residues. Unmatched junction bases numbered 4, after V lost 2 bases and J lost 4 bases. The germline V gene encodes CDR1 MNHNY and CDR2 SVGAGI (reference sequence). CDR3 nucleotide sequence: TGTGCCAGCAGTTACCCTAGACTAGCGGGGTACAATGAGCAGTTCTTC. Its protein product is CASSYPRLAGYNEQFF.

This clone was seen only a few times. J is TRBJ2-7 and V is TRBV27; TRBD1 matches 9 bases. The V gene end was trimmed by 3 bases and the J gene end by 1 base; junction bases not matched to a gene: 1. Germline lookup yields CDR1 MNHEY and CDR2 SMNVEV (reference sequence). This CDR3 is 14 amino acids long. Written as DNA, the CDR3 is TGTGCCAGCAGTTTCGACAGGGGGTCCTACGAGCAGTACTTC. It codes for CASSFDRGSYEQYF.

This chain uses TRBV5-1 with TRBJ2-1; 11 bases are shared with TRBD1. The CDR3 runs 13 residues. Looked up from germline, CDR1 is SGHRS and CDR2 is YFSETQ. Trimming cost V 4 bases and J 8 bases; bases outside gene matches: 2. The CDR3 sequence is CASSVGQGDEQFF. The CDR3 DNA is TGCGCCAGCAGCGTGGGACAGGGGGATGAGCAGTTCTTC.

The table lists this clone with a few counts. The rearrangement uses TRBV7-6 and TRBJ2-3, with 9 bases aligning to TRBD1. J gave up 2 bases and V 2 bases, and 14 bases lay outside the gene matches. CDR3 length: 19 residues. Germline V gives CDR1 SGHVS, CDR2 FNYEAQ. The CDR3 DNA sequence: TGTGCCAGCAGCTTAAGGGTGGCACAGGGGGCGTGGGTCACAGATACGCAGTATTTT. It codes for CASSLRVAQGAWVTDTQYF.

The chain uses TRBV28 and TRBJ1-4; 9 bases line up with TRBD1. Unmatched junction bases numbered 8, after V lost 5 bases and J lost 7 bases. Germline CDR1 MDHEN, CDR2 SYDVKM. The CDR3 has 15 residues. The CDR3 DNA reads as TGTGCCAGCAGTAGGACAGGGGACCTAACTGAAAAACTGTTTTTT. This gives the protein CASSRTGDLTEKLFF.

This clone turned up a few times. The junction departs from the called germline gene at one end, perhaps through a read error. The chain is built from TRBV5-1 and TRBJ1-6; D remains unclear. Germline assignment: CDR1 SGHRS and CDR2 YFSETQ. This CDR3 has 15 residues. The DNA of the CDR3 is TGTGCCAGCAGCTTGAGGAGCTCCTATAATTCACCCCTCCACTTT. This gives the protein CASSLRSSYNSPLHF.

CDR3 nucleotides: TGTGCCAGTAGCCCCGCGGGTTTATCGGGACTAGCATCTTCGGGGACCTACAATGAGCAGTTCTTC. The encoded protein is CASSPAGLSGLASSGTYNEQFF. The rearrangement links TRBV19 to TRBJ2-1; 9 bases are a match to TRBD2. V shed 6 bases and J 2 bases; nucleotides not matched to a gene: 26. This CDR3 has 22 residues. The germline V gene has CDR1 LNHDA and CDR2 SQIVND (reference sequence).

The rearrangement uses TRBV7-8 and TRBJ1-3; D possibly corresponds to TRBD1 (6 bases). V gave up 1 base and J gave up 3 bases, with 13 bases separating them. Germline CDR1 is SGHVS and CDR2 is FQNEAQ. The CDR3 has 16 amino acids. CDR3 loop: CASSLVEGVVGNTIYF. CDR3 nucleotide sequence: TGTGCCAGCAGCTTAGTCGAGGGGGTGGTTGGAAACACCATATATTTT.

This clone was recorded only once. The chain links TRBV28 to TRBJ2-5; a weak D match, TRBD2 (6 bases). V was cut by 1 base and J by 5 bases, with 20 bases left in between. In germline, CDR1 is MDHEN, CDR2 SYDVKM. The CDR3 runs 17 residues. The CDR3 is CASSLLGRGTQGETQYF. CDR3 nucleotide sequence: TGTGCCAGCAGTTTATTGGGCCGCGGGACCCAAGGGGAGACCCAGTACTTC.